The rows below give T cell receptor beta chains drawn from one sample of a study of T cells in localized non-small cell lung cancer. The data were produced by immunoSEQ multiplex PCR, yet TCRdb's version contains in-frame clones alone and is incomplete. This sample has about 6,800 clones; around half occur once, and the top ten carry about 4.1%. The sequenced sample was lymph node tissue, obtained before any cancer treatment. The receptors come from a man aged 40-75 years with stage I lung adenocarcinoma. Both conserved end residues are part of each CDR3. The D gene is left open where the match is weak. Part of the rows lack a size; the others show once, few, many or a class for expanded clones.

NA,TRBV28,NA,TRBJ2-3,CASSPPSSHTDTQYF,TGTGCCAGCAGTCCCCCTAGCTCCCACACAGATACGCAGTATTTT
TRBD1,TRBV9,medium-sized,TRBJ2-5,CASSVGQGAETQYF,TGTGCCAGCAGCGTCGGACAGGGTGCGGAGACCCAGTACTTC
NA,TRBV6-8,few,TRBJ1-1,CASTPRRDTEAFF,TGTGCCAGCACCCCAAGAAGGGATACTGAAGCTTTCTTT
NA,TRBV6-8,few,TRBJ2-2,CASSVGRAGELFF,TGTGCCAGCAGTGTGGGCAGGGCCGGGGAGCTGTTTTTT
NA,TRBV11-3,medium-sized,TRBJ2-2,CASSASTGVANTGELFF,TGTGCCAGCAGCGCCAGTACGGGCGTCGCGAACACCGGGGAGCTGTTTTTT
TRBD1,TRBV10-2,NA,TRBJ1-4,CASRGTATYNEKLFF,TGCGCCAGCAGGGGGACAGCAACCTATAATGAAAAACTGTTTTTT
TRBD1,TRBV28,few,TRBJ2-1,CASNPTGGQRGNEQFF,TGTGCCAGCAACCCGACAGGGGGTCAGAGGGGCAATGAGCAGTTCTTC
NA,TRBV29-1,NA,TRBJ2-4,CSVAGLAKNIQYF,TGCAGCGTAGCAGGGTTAGCCAAAAACATTCAGTACTTC
TRBD1,TRBV28,NA,TRBJ1-2,CASSFRGDGYTF,TGTGCCAGCAGTTTCAGGGGGGATGGCTACACCTTC
NA,TRBV10-2,few,TRBJ2-3,CASSESTIWDTQYF,TGCGCCAGCAGTGAGTCGACTATTTGGGATACGCAGTATTTT
NA,TRBV18,NA,TRBJ2-3,CASSLNADTQYF,TGTGCCAGCTCACTCAACGCAGATACGCAGTATTTT
TRBD2,TRBV2,NA,TRBJ2-2,CASSSGLAKNTGELFF,TGTGCCAGCAGTTCGGGACTAGCGAAGAACACCGGGGAGCTGTTTTTT
NA,TRBV10-2,once,TRBJ1-2,CASSESSTEQYGYTF,TGCGCCAGCAGTGAGTCATCGACAGAACAATATGGCTACACCTTC
NA,TRBV11-3,few,TRBJ2-7,CASSPRAGNYEQYF,TGTGCCAGCAGCCCGCGAGCCGGGAACTACGAGCAGTACTTC
NA,TRBV1,few,TRBJ1-1,CASSQERGSLITEAFF,TGCGCCAGCAGCCAAGAAAGGGGAAGCCTTATCACTGAAGCTTTCTTT